This TCR beta chain was sequenced in a study of molecular identifiers for immune sequencing clone quantification. Whole-study findings and limits: Jurkat TCR RNA that was spiked in from one cell was reportedly detectable among one million naive cells. Clones above 20 RNA copies contained over 98% of effector molecules and under 1% of naive molecules.

The germline V gene encodes CDR1 PRHDT and CDR2 FYEKMQ (reference sequence). This CDR3 region has 16 residues. The V end was cut by 0 bases, the J end by 1 base, with 11 bases between. Sorting defined naive CD8 T cells as CD8+CD4-CCR7+CD45RA+. TCRdb analysed the PCR reads with MiXCR anew, one entry per CDR3 protein. The repertoire holds 50,000 to 65,000 distinct CDR3 sequences, with under 30% as singletons. This clonotype came up many times. Its target is not known. Sequences were obtained from naive CD8+ T cells from blood, with Jurkat cell RNA spiked in. Subset: FACS-sorted CD8+CD4-CCR7+CD45RA+ naive T cells. The genes are TRBV13 and TRBJ2-3; D is unresolved. This clonotype was obtained from a human donor in good health. Some libraries in this study had Jurkat cell RNA spiked in. The CDR3 here is CASSLGPNLRTDTQYF. Written as DNA, the CDR3 is TGTGCCAGCAGCTTAGGTCCGAATCTCCGCACAGATACGCAGTATTTT. Variable domain in full (rest from reference TRBV13 and TRBJ2-3): AAGVIQSPRHLIKEKRETATLKCYPIPRHDTVYWYQQGPGQDPQFLISFYEKMQSDKGSIPDRFSAQQFSDYHSELNMSSLELGDSALYFCASSLGPNLRTDTQYFGPGTRLTVL.